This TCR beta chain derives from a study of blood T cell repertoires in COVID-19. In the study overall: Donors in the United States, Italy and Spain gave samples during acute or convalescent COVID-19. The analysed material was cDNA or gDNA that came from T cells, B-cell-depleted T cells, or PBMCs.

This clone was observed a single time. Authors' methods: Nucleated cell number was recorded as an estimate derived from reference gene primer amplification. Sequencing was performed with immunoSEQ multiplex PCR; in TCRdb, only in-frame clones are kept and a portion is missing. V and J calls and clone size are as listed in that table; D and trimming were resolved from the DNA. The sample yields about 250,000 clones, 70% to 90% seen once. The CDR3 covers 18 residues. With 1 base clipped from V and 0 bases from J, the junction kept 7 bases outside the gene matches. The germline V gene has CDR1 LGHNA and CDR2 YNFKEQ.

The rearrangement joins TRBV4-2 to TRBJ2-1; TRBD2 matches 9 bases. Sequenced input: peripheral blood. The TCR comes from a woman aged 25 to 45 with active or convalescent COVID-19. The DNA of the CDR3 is TGTGCCAGCAGCCAAGGACAGCTAGCGGGATTCTCCTACAATGAGCAGTTCTTC. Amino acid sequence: CASSQGQLAGFSYNEQFF.